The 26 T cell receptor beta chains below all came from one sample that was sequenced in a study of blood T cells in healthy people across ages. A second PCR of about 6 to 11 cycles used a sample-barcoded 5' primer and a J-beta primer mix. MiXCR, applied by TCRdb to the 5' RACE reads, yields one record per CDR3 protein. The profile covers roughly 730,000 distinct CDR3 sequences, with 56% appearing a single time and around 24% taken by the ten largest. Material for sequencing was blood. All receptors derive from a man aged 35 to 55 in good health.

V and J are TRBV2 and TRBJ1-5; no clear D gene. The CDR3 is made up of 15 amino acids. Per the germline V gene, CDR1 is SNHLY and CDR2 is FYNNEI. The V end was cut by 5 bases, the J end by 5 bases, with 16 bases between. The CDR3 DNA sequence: TGTGCCAGCAGTAACGTTGGGGAGTCCGATCAGCCCCAGCATTTT. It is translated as CASSNVGESDQPQHF. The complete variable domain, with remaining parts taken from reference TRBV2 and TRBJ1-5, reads EPEVTQTPSHQVTQMGQEVILRCVPISNHLYFYWYRQILGQKVEFLVSFYNNEISEKSEIFDDQFSVERPDGSNFTLKIRSTKLEDSAMYFCASSNVGESDQPQHFGDGTRLSIL.

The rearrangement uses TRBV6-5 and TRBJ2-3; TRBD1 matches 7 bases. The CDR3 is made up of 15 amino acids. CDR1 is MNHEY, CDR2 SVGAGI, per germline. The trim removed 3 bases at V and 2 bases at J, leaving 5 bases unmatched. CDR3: CASSYDRDHTDTQYF. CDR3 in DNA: TGTGCCAGCAGTTATGACAGGGATCACACAGATACGCAGTATTTT.

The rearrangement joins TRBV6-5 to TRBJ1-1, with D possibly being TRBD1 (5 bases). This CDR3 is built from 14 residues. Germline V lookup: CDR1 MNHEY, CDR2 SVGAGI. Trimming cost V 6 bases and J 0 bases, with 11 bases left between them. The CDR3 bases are TGTGCCAGCAGGCAAGGGGAGGTGAACACTGAAGCTTTCTTT. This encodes CASRQGEVNTEAFF.

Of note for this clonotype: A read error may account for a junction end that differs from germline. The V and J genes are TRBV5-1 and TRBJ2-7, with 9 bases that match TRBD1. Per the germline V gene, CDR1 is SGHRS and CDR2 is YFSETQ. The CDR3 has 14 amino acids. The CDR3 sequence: CASGFGDRVYEQYF. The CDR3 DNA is TGCGCCAGCGGCTTTGGGGACAGGGTCTACGAGCAGTACTTC.

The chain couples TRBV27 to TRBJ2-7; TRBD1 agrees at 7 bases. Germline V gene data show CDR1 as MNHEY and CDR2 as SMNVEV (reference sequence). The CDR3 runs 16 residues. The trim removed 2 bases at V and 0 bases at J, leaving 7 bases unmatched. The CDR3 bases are TGTGCCAGCAGTTTAAGACAGGGAATAACCTCCTACGAGCAGTACTTC. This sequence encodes CASSLRQGITSYEQYF.

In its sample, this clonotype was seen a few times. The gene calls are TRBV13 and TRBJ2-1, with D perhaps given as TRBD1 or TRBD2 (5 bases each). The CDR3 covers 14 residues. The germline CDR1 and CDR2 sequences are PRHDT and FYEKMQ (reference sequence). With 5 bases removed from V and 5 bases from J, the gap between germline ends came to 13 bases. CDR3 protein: CASSQGRGDNEQFF. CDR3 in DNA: TGTGCCAGCAGCCAAGGGAGAGGGGACAATGAGCAGTTCTTC.

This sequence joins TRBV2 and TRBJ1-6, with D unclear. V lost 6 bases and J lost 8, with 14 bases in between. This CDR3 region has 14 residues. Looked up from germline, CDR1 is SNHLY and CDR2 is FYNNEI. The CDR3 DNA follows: TGTGCCAGCAGGGAGTCGGGTCGCGATTCACCCCTCCACTTT. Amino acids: CASRESGRDSPLHF.

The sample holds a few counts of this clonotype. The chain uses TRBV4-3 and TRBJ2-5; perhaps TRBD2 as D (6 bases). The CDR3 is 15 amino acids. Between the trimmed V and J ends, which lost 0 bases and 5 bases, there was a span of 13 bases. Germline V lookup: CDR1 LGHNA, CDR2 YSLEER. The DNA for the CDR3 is TGCGCCAGCAGCCAAGAATCGGGGAGGCCGGAGACCCAGTACTTC. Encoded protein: CASSQESGRPETQYF.

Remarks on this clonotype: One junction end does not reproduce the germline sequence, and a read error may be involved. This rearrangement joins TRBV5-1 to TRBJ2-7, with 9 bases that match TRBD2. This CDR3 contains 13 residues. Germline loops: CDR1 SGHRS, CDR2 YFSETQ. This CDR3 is CASRLAASCEQYF. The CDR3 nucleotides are TGCGCCAGTCGACTAGCGGCTTCCTGCGAGCAGTACTTC.

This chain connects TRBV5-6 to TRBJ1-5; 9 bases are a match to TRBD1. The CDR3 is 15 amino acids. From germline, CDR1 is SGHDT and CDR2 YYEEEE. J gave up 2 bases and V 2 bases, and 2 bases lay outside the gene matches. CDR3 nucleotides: TGTGCCAGCAGCTTCCGGACAGGGGGCAATCAGCCCCAGCATTTT. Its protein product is CASSFRTGGNQPQHF. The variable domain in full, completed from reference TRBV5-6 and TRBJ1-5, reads DAGVTQSPTHLIKTRGQQVTLRCSPKSGHDTVSWYQQALGQGPQFIFQYYEEEERQRGNFPDRFSGHQFPNYSSELNVNALLLGDSALYLCASSFRTGGNQPQHFGDGTRLSIL.

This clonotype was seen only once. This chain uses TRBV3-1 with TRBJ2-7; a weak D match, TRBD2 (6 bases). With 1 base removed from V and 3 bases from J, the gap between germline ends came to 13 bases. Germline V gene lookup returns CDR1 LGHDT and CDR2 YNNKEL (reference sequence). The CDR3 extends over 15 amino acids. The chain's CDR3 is CASSQGVGGRYEQYF. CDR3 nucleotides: TGTGCCAGCAGCCAAGGTGTGGGAGGACGCTACGAGCAGTACTTC.

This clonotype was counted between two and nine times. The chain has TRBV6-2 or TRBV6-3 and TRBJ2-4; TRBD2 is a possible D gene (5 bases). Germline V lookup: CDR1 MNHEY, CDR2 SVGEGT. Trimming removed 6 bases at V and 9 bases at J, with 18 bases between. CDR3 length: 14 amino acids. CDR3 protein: CASSPGPTGGIQYF. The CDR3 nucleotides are TGTGCCAGCAGCCCCGGGCCGACCGGAGGCATTCAGTACTTC.

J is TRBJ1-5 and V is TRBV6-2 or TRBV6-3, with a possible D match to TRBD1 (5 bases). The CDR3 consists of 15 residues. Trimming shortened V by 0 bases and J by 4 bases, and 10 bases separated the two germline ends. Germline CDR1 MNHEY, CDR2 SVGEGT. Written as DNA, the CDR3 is TGTGCCAGCAGTTACTCGCCTGGGGGGAATCAGCCCCAGCATTTT. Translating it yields CASSYSPGGNQPQHF.

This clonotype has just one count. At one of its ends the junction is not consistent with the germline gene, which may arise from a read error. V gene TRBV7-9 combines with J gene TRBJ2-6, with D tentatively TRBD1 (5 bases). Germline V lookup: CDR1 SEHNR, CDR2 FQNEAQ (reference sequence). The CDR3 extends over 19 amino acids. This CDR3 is CASSLVGQGLLSGASVLTF. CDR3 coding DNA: TGTGCCAGCAGCTTAGTCGGCCAGGGCCTACTCTCTGGGGCCAGCGTCCTGACTTTC.

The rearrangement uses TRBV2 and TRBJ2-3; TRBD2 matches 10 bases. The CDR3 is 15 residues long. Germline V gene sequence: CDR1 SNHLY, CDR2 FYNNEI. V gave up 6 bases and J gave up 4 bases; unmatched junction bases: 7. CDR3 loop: CASSLLAGTADTQYF. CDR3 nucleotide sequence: TGTGCCAGCAGCCTACTAGCGGGGACGGCAGATACGCAGTATTTT.

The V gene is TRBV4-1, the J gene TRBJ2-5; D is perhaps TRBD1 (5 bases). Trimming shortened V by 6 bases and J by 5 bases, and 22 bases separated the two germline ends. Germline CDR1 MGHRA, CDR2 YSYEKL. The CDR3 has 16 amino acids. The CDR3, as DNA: TGCGCCAGCAGGCCCGCGGTCCTAGAGCAGGGCGAGACCCAGTACTTC. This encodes CASRPAVLEQGETQYF.

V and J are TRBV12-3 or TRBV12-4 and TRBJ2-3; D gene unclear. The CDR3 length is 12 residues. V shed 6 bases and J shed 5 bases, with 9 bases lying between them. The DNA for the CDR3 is TGTGCCAGCAGATTTGTTGTAGATACGCAGTATTTT. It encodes CASRFVVDTQYF.

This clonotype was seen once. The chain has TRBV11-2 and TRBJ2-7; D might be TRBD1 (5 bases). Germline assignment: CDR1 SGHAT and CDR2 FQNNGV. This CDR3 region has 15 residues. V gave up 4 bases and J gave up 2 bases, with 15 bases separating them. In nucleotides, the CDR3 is TGTGCCAGCAGCTCAAGGATTCAGGGAACCTACGAGCAGTACTTC. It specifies CASSSRIQGTYEQYF.

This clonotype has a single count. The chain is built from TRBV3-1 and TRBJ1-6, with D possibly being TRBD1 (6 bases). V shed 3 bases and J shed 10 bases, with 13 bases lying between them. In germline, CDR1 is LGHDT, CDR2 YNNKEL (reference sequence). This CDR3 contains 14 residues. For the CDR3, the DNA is TGTGCCAGCAGCCATTCCATGGGGGCCTCACCCCTCCACTTT. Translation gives CASSHSMGASPLHF.

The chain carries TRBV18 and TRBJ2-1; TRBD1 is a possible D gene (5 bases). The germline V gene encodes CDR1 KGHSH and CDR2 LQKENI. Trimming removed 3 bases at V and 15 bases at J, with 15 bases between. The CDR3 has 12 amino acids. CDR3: CASSPEQGSRFF. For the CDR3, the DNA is TGTGCCAGCTCACCCGAGCAGGGTTCACGGTTCTTC.

The CDR3 DNA is TGTGCCAGCAGTGAAGGGGGGGGTAATCAGCCCCAGCATTTT. Translating it yields CASSEGGGNQPQHF. J is TRBJ1-5 and V is TRBV25-1; TRBD1 might be the D (5 bases). The CDR3 runs to 14 residues. Germline CDR1 reads MGHDK; CDR2 reads SYGVNS. Trimming took off 2 bases at V and 4 bases at J, with 9 bases between the two ends.

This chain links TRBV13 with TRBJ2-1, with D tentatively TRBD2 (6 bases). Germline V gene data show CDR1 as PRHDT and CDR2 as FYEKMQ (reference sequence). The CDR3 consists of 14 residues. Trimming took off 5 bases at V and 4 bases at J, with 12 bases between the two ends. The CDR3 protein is CASSTRLGYNEQFF. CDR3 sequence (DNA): TGTGCCAGCAGCACAAGACTAGGATACAATGAGCAGTTCTTC.

CDR3 loop: CASSLRGQGEAQYF. The CDR3 DNA is TGTGCCAGCAGCTTGCGGGGACAGGGTGAGGCCCAGTACTTC. The chain recombines TRBV7-2 with TRBJ2-5; 9 bases fit TRBD1. Unmatched junction bases numbered 8, after V lost 3 bases and J lost 9 bases. Germline V lookup: CDR1 SGHTA, CDR2 FQGNSA. This CDR3 has 14 residues. The variable domain in full, with the rest retrieved from reference TRBV7-2 and TRBJ2-5, is GAGVSQSPSNKVTEKGKDVELRCDPISGHTALYWYRQSLGQGLEFLIYFQGNSAPDKSGLPSDRFSAERTGGSVSTLTIQRTQQEDSAVYLCASSLRGQGEAQYFGPGTRLLVL.

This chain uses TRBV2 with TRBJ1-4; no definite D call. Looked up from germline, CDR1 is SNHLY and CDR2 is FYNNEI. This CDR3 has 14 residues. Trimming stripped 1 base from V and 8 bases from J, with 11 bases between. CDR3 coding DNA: TGTGCCAGCAGTGAAGGAGGGTTAGGCGAAAAACTGTTTTTT. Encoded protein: CASSEGGLGEKLFF.

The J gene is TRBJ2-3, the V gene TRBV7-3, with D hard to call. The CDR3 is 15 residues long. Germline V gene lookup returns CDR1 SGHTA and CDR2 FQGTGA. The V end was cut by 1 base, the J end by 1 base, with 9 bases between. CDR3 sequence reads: CASSLNGGGTDTQYF. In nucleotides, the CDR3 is TGTGCCAGCAGCTTAAATGGTGGTGGCACAGATACGCAGTATTTT.

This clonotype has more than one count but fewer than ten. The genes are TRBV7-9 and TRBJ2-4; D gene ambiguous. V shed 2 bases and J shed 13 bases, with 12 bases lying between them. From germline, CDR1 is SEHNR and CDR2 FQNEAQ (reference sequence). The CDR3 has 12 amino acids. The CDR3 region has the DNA TGTGCCAGCAGCTTACCAGGAATTGGGCAGTACTTC. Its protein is CASSLPGIGQYF.